The 5 T cell receptor beta chains reported below all come from one sample, sequenced in a study of glioma-infiltrating T cells. The iRepertoire nested amplicon-rescue multiplex PCR amplified TCR alpha and beta CDR3s from RNA. Each CDR3 protein is one row after TCRdb ran MiXCR on the multiplex PCR reads. There are about 210,000 distinct CDR3 sequences in the sample; 32% occur only once, and 20% lies in the top ten. The sample was glioma tissue, nonneoplastic brain tissue, or PBMCs (not recorded which). The receptors come from a human donor with low-grade glioma or glioblastoma, undergoing nonglioma brain surgery, or in good health (not recorded which).

CDR3 protein: CASSLGPGTGVLYEQYF. CDR3 DNA: TGTGCCAGCAGCTTGGGTCCCGGGACAGGGGTCCTCTACGAGCAGTACTTC. This chain connects TRBV11-2 to TRBJ2-7, with 10 bases identical to TRBD1. Germline CDR1 and CDR2: SGHAT and FQNNGV. This CDR3 is 17 amino acids long. Trimming at V came to 3 bases and at J to 3 bases, leaving 11 bases not matched to a gene.

This clonotype was observed at least ten times. V and J are TRBV5-4 and TRBJ1-1, with unresolved D. Germline V gives CDR1 SGHNT, CDR2 YYREEE (reference sequence). V lost 4 bases and J lost 2, with 15 bases in between. The CDR3 length is 15 residues. For the CDR3, the DNA is TGTGCCAGCAGCACCCGGGCTTTAGGAAACACTGAAGCTTTCTTT. Translation gives CASSTRALGNTEAFF.

This clonotype was seen a handful of times. V gene TRBV4-1 combines with J gene TRBJ2-3; the D gene is possibly TRBD2 (6 bases). CDR1 and CDR2 from the germline V gene are MGHRA and YSYEKL. Trimming stripped 1 base from V and 1 base from J, with 15 bases between. The CDR3 is 17 amino acids. The CDR3 nucleotides are TGCGCCAGCAGCCAAGGAGTCCCGACTAGTGGCACAGATACGCAGTATTTT. The encoded protein is CASSQGVPTSGTDTQYF.

This clonotype was seen ten or more times. The gene calls are TRBV6-2 or TRBV6-3 and TRBJ1-1; D not resolved. Germline CDR1 reads MNHEY; CDR2 reads SVGEGT. V was trimmed by 2 bases and J by 1 base, leaving 5 bases between them. This CDR3 has 13 residues. CDR3 amino acids: CASSYEQNTEAFF. CDR3 sequence (DNA): TGTGCCAGCAGTTACGAACAGAACACTGAAGCTTTCTTT.

On this clonotype: A much larger clone differs by one base, so this may be a read error. CDR3 loop: CSARGASVSPYNEQFF. The CDR3 nucleotides are TGCAGTGCTAGGGGGGCTAGCGTGAGCCCCTACAATGAGCAGTTCTTC. The chain joins TRBV20-1 to TRBJ2-1; D assignment may be TRBD1 or TRBD2 (6 bases each). There are 16 residues in the CDR3. CDR1 and CDR2 (germline): DFQATT, SNEGSKA (reference sequence). Trimming took off 3 bases at V and 2 bases at J, with 17 bases between the two ends.